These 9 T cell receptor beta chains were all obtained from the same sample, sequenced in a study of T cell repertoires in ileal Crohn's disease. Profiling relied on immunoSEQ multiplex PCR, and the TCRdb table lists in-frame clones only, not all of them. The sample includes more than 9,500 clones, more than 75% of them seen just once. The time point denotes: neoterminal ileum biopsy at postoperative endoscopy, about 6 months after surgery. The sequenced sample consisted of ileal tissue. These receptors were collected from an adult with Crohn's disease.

The CDR3 sequence: CASSYSTGGFYEQFF. The CDR3 DNA is TGTGCCAGCAGTTATTCGACAGGGGGCTTCTATGAGCAGTTCTTC. The V gene is TRBV6-5, the J gene TRBJ2-1; 10 nucleotides agree with TRBD1. The CDR3 has 15 amino acids. The germline V gene encodes CDR1 MNHEY and CDR2 SVGAGI. V shed 3 bases and J 8 bases; nucleotides not matched to a gene: 7.

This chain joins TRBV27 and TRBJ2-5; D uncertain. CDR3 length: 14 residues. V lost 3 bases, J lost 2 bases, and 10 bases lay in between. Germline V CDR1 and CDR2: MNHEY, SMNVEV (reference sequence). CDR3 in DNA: TGTGCCAGCAGTTTCAACAGAGATCAAGAGACCCAGTACTTC. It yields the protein CASSFNRDQETQYF.

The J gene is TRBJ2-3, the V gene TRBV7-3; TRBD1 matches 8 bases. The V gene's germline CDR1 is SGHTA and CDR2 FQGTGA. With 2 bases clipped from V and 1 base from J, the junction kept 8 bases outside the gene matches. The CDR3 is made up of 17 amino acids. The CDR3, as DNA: TGTGCCAGCAGCTTAGCCCCGTTGGGACAGGGCACAGATACGCAGTATTTT. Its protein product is CASSLAPLGQGTDTQYF.

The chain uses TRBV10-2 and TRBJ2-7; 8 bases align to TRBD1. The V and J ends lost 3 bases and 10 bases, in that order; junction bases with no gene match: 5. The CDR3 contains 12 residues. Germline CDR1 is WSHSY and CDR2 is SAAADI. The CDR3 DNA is TGCGCCAGCAGTGAAGGGGACAGGCTACAGTACTTC. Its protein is CASSEGDRLQYF.

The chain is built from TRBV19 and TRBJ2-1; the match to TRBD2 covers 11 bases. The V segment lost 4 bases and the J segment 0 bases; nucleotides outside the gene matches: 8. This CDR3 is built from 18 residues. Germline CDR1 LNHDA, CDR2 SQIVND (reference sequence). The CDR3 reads CASSTGTSGQSSYNEQFF. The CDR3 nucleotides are TGTGCCAGTAGTACCGGGACTAGCGGTCAGAGCTCCTACAATGAGCAGTTCTTC. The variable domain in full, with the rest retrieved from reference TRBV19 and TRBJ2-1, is DGGITQSPKYLFRKEGQNVTLSCEQNLNHDAMYWYRQDPGQGLRLIYYSQIVNDFQKGDIAEGYSVSREKKESFPLTVTSAQKNPTAFYLCASSTGTSGQSSYNEQFFGPGTRLTVL.

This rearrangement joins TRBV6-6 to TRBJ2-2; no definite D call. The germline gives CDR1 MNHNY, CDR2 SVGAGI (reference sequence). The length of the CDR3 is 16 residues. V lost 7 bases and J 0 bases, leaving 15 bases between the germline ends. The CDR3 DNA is TGTGCCAGCATCAACCAGTGGTATACGAACACCGGGGAGCTGTTTTTT. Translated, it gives CASINQWYTNTGELFF.

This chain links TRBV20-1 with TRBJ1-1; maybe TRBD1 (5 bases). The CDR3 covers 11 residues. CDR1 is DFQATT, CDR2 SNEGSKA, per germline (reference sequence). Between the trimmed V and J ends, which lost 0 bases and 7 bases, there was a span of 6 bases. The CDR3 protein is CSARDRDEAFF. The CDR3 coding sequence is TGCAGTGCTAGAGACAGGGATGAAGCTTTCTTT.

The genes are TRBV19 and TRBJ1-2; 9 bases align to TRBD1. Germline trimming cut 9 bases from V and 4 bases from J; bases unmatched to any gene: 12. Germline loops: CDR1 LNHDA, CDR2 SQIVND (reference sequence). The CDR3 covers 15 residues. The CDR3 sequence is CASNPLRTGVYGYTF. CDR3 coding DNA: TGTGCCAGCAACCCGTTGCGGACAGGGGTCTATGGCTACACCTTC.

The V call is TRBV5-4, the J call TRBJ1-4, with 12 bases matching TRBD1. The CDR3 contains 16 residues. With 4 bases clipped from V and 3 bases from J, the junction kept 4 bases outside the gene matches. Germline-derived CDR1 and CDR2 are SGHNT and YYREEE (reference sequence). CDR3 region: CASSRGQGASNEKLFF. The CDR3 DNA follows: TGTGCCAGCAGCCGGGGACAGGGGGCCTCTAATGAAAAACTGTTTTTT.